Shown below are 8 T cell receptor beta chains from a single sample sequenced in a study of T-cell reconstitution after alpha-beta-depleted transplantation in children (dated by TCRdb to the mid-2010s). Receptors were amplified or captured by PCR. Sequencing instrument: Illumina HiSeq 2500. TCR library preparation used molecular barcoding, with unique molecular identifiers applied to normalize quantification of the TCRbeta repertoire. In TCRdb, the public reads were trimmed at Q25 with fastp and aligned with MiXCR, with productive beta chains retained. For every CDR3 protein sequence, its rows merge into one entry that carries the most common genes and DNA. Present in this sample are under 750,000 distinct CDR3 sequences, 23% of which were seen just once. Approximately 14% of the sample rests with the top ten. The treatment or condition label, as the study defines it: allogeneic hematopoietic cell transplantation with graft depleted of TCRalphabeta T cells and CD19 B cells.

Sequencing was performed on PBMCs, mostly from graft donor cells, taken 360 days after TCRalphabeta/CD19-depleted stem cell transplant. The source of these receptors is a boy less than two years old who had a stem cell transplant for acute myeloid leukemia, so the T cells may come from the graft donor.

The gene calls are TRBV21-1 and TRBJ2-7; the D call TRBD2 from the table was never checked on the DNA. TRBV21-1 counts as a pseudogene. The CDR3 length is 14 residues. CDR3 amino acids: CASSRGGGFNEQYF. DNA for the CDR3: TGTGCCAGCAGCCGTGGTGGAGGGTTCAACGAGCAGTACTTC.

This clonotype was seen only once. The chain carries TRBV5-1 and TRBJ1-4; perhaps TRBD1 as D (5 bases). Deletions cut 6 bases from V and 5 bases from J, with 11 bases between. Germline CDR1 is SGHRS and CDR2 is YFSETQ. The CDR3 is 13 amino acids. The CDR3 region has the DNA TGCGCCAGCAAAAGGCAGGGAAATGAAAAACTGTTTTTT. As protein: CASKRQGNEKLFF.

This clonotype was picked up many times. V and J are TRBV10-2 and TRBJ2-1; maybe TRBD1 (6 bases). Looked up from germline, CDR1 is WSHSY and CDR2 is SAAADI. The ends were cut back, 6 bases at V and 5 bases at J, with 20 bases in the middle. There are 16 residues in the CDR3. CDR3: CASSSRTVGPHNEQFF. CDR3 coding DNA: TGCGCCAGCAGCAGCCGGACAGTAGGACCCCACAATGAGCAGTTCTTC.

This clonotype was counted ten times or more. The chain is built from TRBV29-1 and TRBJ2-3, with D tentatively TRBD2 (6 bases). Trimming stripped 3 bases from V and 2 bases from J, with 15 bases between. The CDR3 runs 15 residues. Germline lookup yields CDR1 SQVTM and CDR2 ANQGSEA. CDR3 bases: TGCAGCGTTGAGGAGGGCACCCTTCCCACAGATACGCAGTATTTT. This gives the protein CSVEEGTLPTDTQYF.

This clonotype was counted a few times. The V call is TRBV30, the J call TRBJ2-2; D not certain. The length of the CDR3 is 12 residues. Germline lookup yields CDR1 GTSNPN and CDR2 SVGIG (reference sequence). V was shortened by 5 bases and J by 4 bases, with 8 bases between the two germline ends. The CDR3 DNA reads TGTGCCTGGGAAGGGCCCACCGGGGAGCTGTTTTTT. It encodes CAWEGPTGELFF.

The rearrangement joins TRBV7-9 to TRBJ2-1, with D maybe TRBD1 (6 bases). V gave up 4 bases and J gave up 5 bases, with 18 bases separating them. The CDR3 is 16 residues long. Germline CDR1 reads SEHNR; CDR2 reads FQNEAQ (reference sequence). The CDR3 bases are TGTGCCAGCAGCTCTCCCCCCGTGGACAGCCACAATGAGCAGTTCTTC. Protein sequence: CASSSPPVDSHNEQFF.

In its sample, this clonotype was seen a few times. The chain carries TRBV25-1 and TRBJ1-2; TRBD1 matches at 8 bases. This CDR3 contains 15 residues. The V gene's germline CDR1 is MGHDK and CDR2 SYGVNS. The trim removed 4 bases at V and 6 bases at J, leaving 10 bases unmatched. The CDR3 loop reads CASSVGAGTGNGYTF. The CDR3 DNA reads TGTGCCAGCAGTGTTGGGGCCGGGACAGGCAATGGCTACACCTTC.

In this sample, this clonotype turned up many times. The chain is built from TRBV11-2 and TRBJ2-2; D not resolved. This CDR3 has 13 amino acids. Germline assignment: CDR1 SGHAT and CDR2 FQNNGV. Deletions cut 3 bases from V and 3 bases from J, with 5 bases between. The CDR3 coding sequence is TGTGCCAGCAGCTTTACCGACACCGGGGAGCTGTTTTTT. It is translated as CASSFTDTGELFF.